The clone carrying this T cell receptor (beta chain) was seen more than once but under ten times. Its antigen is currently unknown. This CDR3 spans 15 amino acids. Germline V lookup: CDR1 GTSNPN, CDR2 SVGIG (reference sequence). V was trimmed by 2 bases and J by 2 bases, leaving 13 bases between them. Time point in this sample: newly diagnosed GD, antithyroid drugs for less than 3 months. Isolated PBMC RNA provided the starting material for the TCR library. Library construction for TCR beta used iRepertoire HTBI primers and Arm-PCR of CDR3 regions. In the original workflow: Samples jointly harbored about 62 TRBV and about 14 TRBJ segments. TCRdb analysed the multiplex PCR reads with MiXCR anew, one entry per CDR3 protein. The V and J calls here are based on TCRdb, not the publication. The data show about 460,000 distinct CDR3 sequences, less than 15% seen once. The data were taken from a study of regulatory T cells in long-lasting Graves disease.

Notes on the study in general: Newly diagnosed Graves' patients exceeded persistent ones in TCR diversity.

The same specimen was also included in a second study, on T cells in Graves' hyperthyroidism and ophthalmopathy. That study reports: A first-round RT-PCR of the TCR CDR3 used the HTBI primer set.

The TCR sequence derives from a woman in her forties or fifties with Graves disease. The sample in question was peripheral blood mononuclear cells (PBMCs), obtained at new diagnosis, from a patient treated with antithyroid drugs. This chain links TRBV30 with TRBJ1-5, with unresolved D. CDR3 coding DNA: TGTGCCTGGAGTTCCGGGGAATCGGGCAATCAGCCCCAGCATTTT. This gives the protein CAWSSGESGNQPQHF.